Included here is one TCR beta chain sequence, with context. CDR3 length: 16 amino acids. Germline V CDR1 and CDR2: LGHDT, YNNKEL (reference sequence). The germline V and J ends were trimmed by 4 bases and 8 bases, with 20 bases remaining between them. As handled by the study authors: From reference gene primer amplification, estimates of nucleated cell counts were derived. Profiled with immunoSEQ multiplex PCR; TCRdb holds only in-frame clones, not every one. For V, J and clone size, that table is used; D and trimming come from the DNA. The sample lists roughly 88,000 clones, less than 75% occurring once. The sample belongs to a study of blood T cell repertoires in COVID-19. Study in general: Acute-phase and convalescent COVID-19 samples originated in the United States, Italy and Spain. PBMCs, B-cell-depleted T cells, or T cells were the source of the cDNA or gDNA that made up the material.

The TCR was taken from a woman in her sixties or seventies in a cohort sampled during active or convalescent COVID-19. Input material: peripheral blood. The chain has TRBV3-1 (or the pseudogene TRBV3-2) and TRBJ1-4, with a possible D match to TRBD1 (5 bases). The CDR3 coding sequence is TGTGCCAGCAGCCTCCAGGCGTGGGGGGGGGAAGAAAAACTGTTTTTT. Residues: CASSLQAWGGEEKLFF.